A selection of T cell receptor beta chains follows, all from one sample in a study of cytotoxic CD8 clonotypes in ibrutinib-treated CLL. The protocol was immunoSEQ multiplex PCR, while the TCRdb copy is restricted to in-frame clones and leaves out a portion. In the table there are about 27,000 clones, over 75% of which are singletons. Sequencing was performed on PBMCs, taken after 24 months of ibrutinib treatment. Receptors were obtained from a human donor with chronic lymphocytic leukemia. Both conserved end residues are part of each CDR3. A D gene is named only where the DNA matches it firmly.

v_gene: TRBV2; j_gene: TRBJ1-6; d_gene: NA; CDR3aa: CASSEGGGNSPLHF; CDR3nt: TGTGCCAGCAGTGAAGGGGGTGGTAATTCACCCCTCCACTTT
v_gene: TRBV5-1; j_gene: TRBJ1-1; d_gene: TRBD1; CDR3aa: CASSGWTGGGERAFF; CDR3nt: TGCGCCAGCAGCGGGTGGACAGGGGGAGGCGAACGAGCTTTCTTT
v_gene: TRBV6-1; j_gene: TRBJ2-7; d_gene: NA; CDR3aa: CASTAGVHEQYF; CDR3nt: TGTGCCAGCACGGCAGGGGTACACGAGCAGTACTTC
v_gene: TRBV5-1; j_gene: TRBJ2-3; d_gene: NA; CDR3aa: CASSLDAPSTDTQYF; CDR3nt: TGCGCCAGCAGCTTGGACGCCCCCTCGACAGATACGCAGTATTTT
v_gene: TRBV4-2; j_gene: TRBJ1-1; d_gene: TRBD1; CDR3aa: CASSHIGQGGPNTEAFF; CDR3nt: TGTGCCAGCAGCCACATCGGACAGGGTGGACCGAACACTGAAGCTTTCTTT
v_gene: TRBV2; j_gene: TRBJ2-5; d_gene: NA; CDR3aa: CASSKTEFQETQYF; CDR3nt: TGTGCCAGCAGTAAGACAGAATTCCAAGAGACCCAGTACTTC
v_gene: TRBV28; j_gene: TRBJ2-5; d_gene: TRBD2; CDR3aa: CASSSWTSGGTQETQYF; CDR3nt: TGTGCCAGCAGTTCCTGGACTAGCGGGGGTACCCAAGAGACCCAGTACTTC
v_gene: TRBV10-3; j_gene: TRBJ2-5; d_gene: TRBD1; CDR3aa: CAIMDRMGETQYF; CDR3nt: TGTGCCATCATGGACAGGATGGGGGAGACCCAGTACTTC
v_gene: TRBV6-1; j_gene: TRBJ2-7; d_gene: NA; CDR3aa: CASRRRTESSYEQYF; CDR3nt: TGTGCCAGCAGAAGGCGGACAGAGAGCTCCTACGAGCAGTACTTC
v_gene: TRBV7-9; j_gene: TRBJ1-1; d_gene: NA; CDR3aa: CASSIPQLGVNTEAFF; CDR3nt: TGTGCCAGCAGCATACCACAACTAGGGGTGAACACTGAAGCTTTCTTT
v_gene: TRBV7-9; j_gene: TRBJ2-7; d_gene: TRBD2; CDR3aa: CASSVLTSGGYEQYF; CDR3nt: TGTGCCAGCAGCGTGCTGACTAGCGGGGGCTACGAGCAGTACTTC
v_gene: TRBV4-2; j_gene: TRBJ1-3; d_gene: NA; CDR3aa: CASSQGRVAFRSGNTIYF; CDR3nt: TGTGCCAGCAGCCAAGGCCGGGTCGCGTTTCGCTCTGGAAACACCATATATTTT